The 10 T cell receptor beta chains presented below share a single source sample, sequenced in a study of T cell responses to AZD1222 COVID-19 vaccine. Some clones are missing from TCRdb's copy, which holds only in-frame ones; the method was immunoSEQ multiplex PCR. The profile shows some 61,000 clones, more than 75% of them singletons. Material: peripheral blood, obtained on day 0 of AZD1222 vaccination. These receptor sequences come from an adult in good health.

The chain recombines TRBV29-1 with TRBJ2-7, with 11 bases lining up with TRBD1. Germline-derived CDR1 and CDR2 are SQVTM and ANQGSEA. The CDR3 covers 14 residues. V gave up 6 bases and J gave up 7 bases; unmatched junction bases: 11. In DNA, the CDR3 is TGCAGCGTCCCATCCGGGACAGGGGGTTGGGAGCAGTACTTC. It specifies CSVPSGTGGWEQYF.

The chain carries TRBV3-1 (or the pseudogene TRBV3-2) and TRBJ2-1; TRBD2 might be the D (6 bases). This CDR3 contains 12 residues. Germline V CDR1 and CDR2: LGHDT, YNNKEL (reference sequence). Trimming took off 4 bases at V and 9 bases at J, with 10 bases between the two ends. CDR3 nucleotide sequence: TGTGCCAGCAGCCCAGAGACTAGTGAGCAGTTCTTC. This sequence encodes CASSPETSEQFF.

The V call is TRBV5-1, the J call TRBJ2-3, with 12 bases matching TRBD2. Trimming removed 0 bases from V and 6 bases from J; junction bases left unmatched: 8. There are 17 residues in the CDR3. Germline loops: CDR1 SGHRS, CDR2 YFSETQ. This CDR3 reads CASSLAGLAGGPDTQYF. The CDR3 DNA follows: TGCGCCAGCAGCTTGGCGGGCCTAGCGGGAGGGCCGGATACGCAGTATTTT.

The CDR3 coding sequence is TGTGCCAGCAGCTTATCCCGGGACAGGGTATCGGGTGAAGCTTTCTTT. Protein: CASSLSRDRVSGEAFF. The rearrangement uses TRBV7-2 and TRBJ1-1, with TRBD1 matching over 9 bases. This CDR3 region has 16 residues. Germline trimming cut 2 bases from V and 7 bases from J; bases unmatched to any gene: 11. Germline loops: CDR1 SGHTA, CDR2 FQGNSA.

CDR3 DNA: TGTGCAGGGTCAAGTGGGTTGGACCCTGGCTACACCTTC. This codes for CAGSSGLDPGYTF. The V gene is TRBV6-5, the J gene TRBJ1-2; no clear D gene. Germline V gene sequence: CDR1 MNHEY, CDR2 SVGAGI. The CDR3 covers 13 residues.

The V call is TRBV7-2, the J call TRBJ1-2; D remains ambiguous. The CDR3 is 10 amino acids. Per the germline V gene, CDR1 is SGHTA and CDR2 is FQGNSA. Trimming removed 5 bases at V and 2 bases at J, with 0 bases between. Here the CDR3 DNA reads TGTGCCAGCAGCAACTATGGCTACACCTTC. It translates to CASSNYGYTF.

Notes on this clone: The junction differs from germline at one of its ends, possibly a read error. The rearrangement uses TRBV5-1 and TRBJ2-5, with 7 bases lining up with TRBD2. Germline CDR1 and CDR2: SGHRS and YFSETQ. This CDR3 has 15 amino acids. The CDR3 DNA reads TGCGCCCGCAGCGGGTGGGGGGGGAACCAAGAGACCCAGTACTTC. This gives the protein CARSGWGGNQETQYF.

V usage is TRBV6-5 and J usage is TRBJ1-4; a possible D gene is TRBD1 (5 bases). V dropped 6 bases and J dropped 4 bases, with 12 bases sitting between them. Germline values: CDR1 MNHEY, CDR2 SVGAGI. The CDR3 covers 14 residues. The CDR3 protein is CASSGGSRNEKLFF. CDR3 DNA sequence: TGTGCCAGCAGCGGGGGTTCCCGTAATGAAAAACTGTTTTTT.

This chain connects TRBV4-1 to TRBJ1-5, with D possibly matching TRBD1 (6 bases). With 5 bases removed from V and 9 bases from J, the gap between germline ends came to 14 bases. Per the germline V gene, CDR1 is MGHRA and CDR2 is YSYEKL. The CDR3 covers 13 residues. This CDR3 is CASSSWGGLPQHF. The CDR3, as DNA: TGCGCCAGCAGCTCGTGGGGGGGCTTGCCCCAGCATTTT.

The chain couples TRBV6-5 to TRBJ2-5; 7 positions agree with TRBD1. The CDR3 loop spans 15 amino acids. With 5 bases clipped from V and 4 bases from J, the junction kept 10 bases outside the gene matches. Germline V lookup: CDR1 MNHEY, CDR2 SVGAGI. CDR3 residues: CASSPPTTGRETQYF. CDR3 nucleotides: TGTGCCAGCAGTCCTCCCACGACAGGGCGAGAGACCCAGTACTTC.